Below, 17 T cell receptor beta chains from the same sample are listed, as sequenced in a study of cytomegalovirus exposure and HLA in healthy donors. With 60 Vbeta and 13 Jbeta primers, the PCR was carried out. The table came from immunoSEQ multiplex PCR; TCRdb's copy has only in-frame clones and leaves some out. The sample records approximately 150,000 clones, about four fifths being singletons. Sequencing used PBMCs. These TCRs come from a man between 25 and 39 years old in good health and CMV-seropositive.

This clone was seen once. The chain employs TRBV7-9 and TRBJ2-5; D perhaps matches TRBD2 (6 bases). The J call may be incorrect, as the DNA end agrees better with TRBJ2-7. CDR1 and CDR2 from the germline V gene are SEHNR and FQNEAQ (reference sequence). The CDR3 is 13 residues long. The CDR3 is CASSLPTSREQYF. Here the CDR3 DNA reads TGTGCCAGCAGCTTACCGACTAGTCGCGAGCAGTACTTC.

The chain carries TRBV27 and TRBJ2-7; 11 nucleotides align to TRBD1. The V gene's germline CDR1 is MNHEY and CDR2 SMNVEV (reference sequence). J gave up 2 bases and V 2 bases, and 2 bases lay outside the gene matches. The CDR3 sequence is 15 residues long. Written as DNA, the CDR3 is TGTGCCAGCAGTTTAAAGGGACAGGGGGCCTACGAGCAGTACTTC. Encoded protein: CASSLKGQGAYEQYF.

CDR3 nucleotides: TGTGCCAGCAGCTTGGAGACAGGGCCCGGGGCCAACGTCCTGACTTTC. Translating it yields CASSLETGPGANVLTF. The chain combines TRBV5-8 with TRBJ2-6; 7 nucleotides align to TRBD1. CDR3 size: 16 residues. The V and J ends lost 0 bases and 4 bases, in that order; junction bases with no gene match: 4. Germline-derived CDR1 and CDR2 are SGHTS and YDEGEE.

The chain links TRBV5-1 to TRBJ2-7; no clear D. Deletions cut 0 bases from V and 2 bases from J, with 9 bases between. Germline CDR1 SGHRS, CDR2 YFSETQ. There are 14 residues in the CDR3. CDR3 amino acids: CASSLGQYPYEQYF. The CDR3 bases are TGCGCCAGCAGCTTGGGACAATACCCCTACGAGCAGTACTTC.

The chain links TRBV6-1 to TRBJ1-5; D uncertain. CDR1 and CDR2 (germline): MNHNS, SASEGT. Trimming shortened V by 6 bases and J by 0 bases, and 12 bases separated the two germline ends. The length of the CDR3 is 15 residues. CDR3 region: CASRARGNSNQPQHF. Written as DNA, the CDR3 is TGTGCCAGCAGGGCCCGGGGTAATAGCAATCAGCCCCAGCATTTT.

This rearrangement joins TRBV6-6 to TRBJ2-7; no definite D call. CDR1 and CDR2 (germline): MNHNY, SVGAGI (reference sequence). CDR3 length equals 11 residues. The V end was cut by 7 bases, the J end by 3 bases, with 7 bases between. This CDR3 reads CASTHGYEQYF. In DNA form, the CDR3 reads TGTGCCAGCACTCACGGCTACGAGCAGTACTTC.

V usage is TRBV18 and J usage is TRBJ1-5; perhaps TRBD1 as D (5 bases). The CDR3 sequence is 18 residues long. The germline CDR1 and CDR2 sequences are KGHSH and LQKENI. The V and J ends lost 4 bases and 0 bases respectively, with 19 bases between them. CDR3 sequence (DNA): TGTGCCAGCTCACTCCTACCTCTCGGGCAGGGTAGCAATCAGCCCCAGCATTTT. Amino acid sequence: CASSLLPLGQGSNQPQHF. Full variable domain (rest looked up from reference TRBV18 and TRBJ1-5): NAGVMQNPRHLVRRRGQEARLRCSPMKGHSHVYWYRQLPEEGLKFMVYLQKENIIDESGMPKERFSAEFPKEGPSILRIQQVVRGDSAAYFCASSLLPLGQGSNQPQHFGDGTRLSIL.

With respect to this clone: A read error may produce the germline difference seen at one junction end. DNA for the CDR3: TGTTCCAGCAGCGGACAGGGGGGCTCTTTGAACACTGAAGCTTTCTTT. This translates into CSSSGQGGSLNTEAFF. The chain recombines TRBV7-9 with TRBJ1-1, with 10 bases identical to TRBD1. Germline lookup yields CDR1 SEHNR and CDR2 FQNEAQ (reference sequence). The CDR3 spans 16 residues.

This rearrangement joins TRBV2 to TRBJ1-4; D unclear. This CDR3 comprises 15 residues. Trimming took 6 bases from V and 4 from J, leaving 15 bases between them. Germline-derived CDR1 and CDR2 are SNHLY and FYNNEI. The chain's CDR3 is CASRHPGAINEKLFF. Written as DNA, the CDR3 is TGTGCCAGCAGGCACCCGGGAGCCATTAATGAAAAACTGTTTTTT.

This clone is a singleton in its sample. The CDR3 sequence: CASSPQTSGNTGELFF. CDR3 nucleotides: TGTGCCAGCAGTCCCCAGACTAGCGGGAACACCGGGGAGCTGTTTTTT. The J gene is TRBJ2-2, the V gene TRBV28, with 9 bases fitting TRBD2. The CDR3 runs 16 residues. CDR1 and CDR2 (germline): MDHEN, SYDVKM. J gave up 1 base and V 5 bases, and 5 bases lay outside the gene matches.

The J gene is TRBJ1-4, the V gene TRBV5-1; 7 bases match TRBD1. This CDR3 has 15 residues. V was clipped by 0 bases and J by 8 bases; unmatched bases: 7. Germline CDR1 reads SGHRS; CDR2 reads YFSETQ. CDR3 nucleotides: TGCGCCAGCAGCTTGGATGGGACAGAGTACGAAAAACTGTTTTTT. This gives the protein CASSLDGTEYEKLFF.

The chain couples TRBV28 to TRBJ2-5; 12 bases map to TRBD2. The CDR3 is made up of 18 amino acids. Losses at the gene ends were 4 bases for V and 7 bases for J; bases not matched to a gene: 16. Germline loops: CDR1 MDHEN, CDR2 SYDVKM. The CDR3 protein is CASSSSTPGLAGSLTQYF. The CDR3 DNA reads TGTGCCAGCAGTTCAAGTACCCCGGGACTAGCGGGCAGCCTGACCCAGTACTTC.

This clone was seen a single time. The V gene is TRBV6-5, the J gene TRBJ1-2; 7 positions agree with TRBD1. The CDR3 extends over 13 amino acids. The trim removed 0 bases at V and 8 bases at J, leaving 3 bases unmatched. CDR1 is MNHEY, CDR2 SVGAGI, per germline. DNA of the CDR3: TGTGCCAGCAGTTACTCGAACAGGGGAGGCTACACCTTC. Its translation is CASSYSNRGGYTF.

This clone was detected only a few times. This chain links TRBV6-5 with TRBJ1-2, with TRBD1 matching over 8 bases. The germline V gene has CDR1 MNHEY and CDR2 SVGAGI. The CDR3 loop spans 13 amino acids. V shed 5 bases and J 6 bases; nucleotides not matched to a gene: 5. CDR3 DNA sequence: TGTGCCAGCAGTCCCAGGGGGCTGGATGGCTACACCTTC. Translated, it gives CASSPRGLDGYTF.

The chain recombines TRBV2 with TRBJ2-1; D may be TRBD1 (7 bases). Germline lookup yields CDR1 SNHLY and CDR2 FYNNEI. This CDR3 comprises 14 residues. Deletions cut 4 bases from V and 4 bases from J, with 11 bases between. The CDR3: CASSGGTAYNEQFF. In nucleotides, the CDR3 is TGTGCCAGCAGTGGCGGGACAGCGTACAATGAGCAGTTCTTC.

This clone was counted once. The chain has TRBV7-8 and TRBJ2-1, with 7 bases that match TRBD2. V lost 6 bases to trimming and J lost 5 bases; unmatched junction nucleotides: 16. CDR3 size: 17 residues. Germline-derived CDR1 and CDR2 are SGHVS and FQNEAQ. The CDR3 loop reads CASRARGDPGGHNEQFF. The CDR3 DNA follows: TGTGCCAGCAGGGCCCGGGGGGACCCCGGAGGACACAATGAGCAGTTCTTC.

The rearrangement uses TRBV4-1 and TRBJ2-2; 10 bases are shared with TRBD2. CDR1 and CDR2 (germline): MGHRA, YSYEKL. This CDR3 is 16 amino acids long. Trimming removed 4 bases from V and 6 bases from J; junction bases left unmatched: 8. The CDR3 reads CASSRIPSGGAGELFF. In DNA, the CDR3 is TGCGCCAGCAGCCGGATTCCTAGCGGGGGCGCCGGGGAGCTGTTTTTT.